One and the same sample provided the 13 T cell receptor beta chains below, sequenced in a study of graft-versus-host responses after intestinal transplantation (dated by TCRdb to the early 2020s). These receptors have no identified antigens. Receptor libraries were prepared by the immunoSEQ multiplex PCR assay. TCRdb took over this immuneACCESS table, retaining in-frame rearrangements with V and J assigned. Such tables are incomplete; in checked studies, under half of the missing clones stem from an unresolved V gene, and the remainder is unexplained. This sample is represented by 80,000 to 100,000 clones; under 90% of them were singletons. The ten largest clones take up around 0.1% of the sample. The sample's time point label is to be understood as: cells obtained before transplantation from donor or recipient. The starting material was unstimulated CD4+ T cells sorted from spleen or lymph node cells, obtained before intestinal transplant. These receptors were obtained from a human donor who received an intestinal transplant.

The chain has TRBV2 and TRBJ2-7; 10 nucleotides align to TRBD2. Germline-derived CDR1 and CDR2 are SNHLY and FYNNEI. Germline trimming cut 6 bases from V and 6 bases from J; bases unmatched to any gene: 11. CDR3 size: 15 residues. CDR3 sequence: CASRPERGGPGEQYF. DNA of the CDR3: TGTGCCAGCAGGCCGGAGCGGGGGGGCCCTGGCGAGCAGTACTTC.

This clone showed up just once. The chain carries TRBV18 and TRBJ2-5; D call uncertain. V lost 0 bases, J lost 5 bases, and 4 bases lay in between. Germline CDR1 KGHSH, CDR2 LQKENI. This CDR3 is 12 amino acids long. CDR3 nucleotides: TGTGCCAGCTCACCACCCCGGGAGACCCAGTACTTC. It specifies CASSPPRETQYF.

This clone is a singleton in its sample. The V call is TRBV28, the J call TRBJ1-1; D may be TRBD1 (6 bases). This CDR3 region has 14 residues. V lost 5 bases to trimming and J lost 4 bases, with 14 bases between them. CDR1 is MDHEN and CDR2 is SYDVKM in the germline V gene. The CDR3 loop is CASSLDRRVTEAFF. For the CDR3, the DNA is TGTGCCAGCAGTCTAGACAGGCGAGTCACTGAAGCTTTCTTT.

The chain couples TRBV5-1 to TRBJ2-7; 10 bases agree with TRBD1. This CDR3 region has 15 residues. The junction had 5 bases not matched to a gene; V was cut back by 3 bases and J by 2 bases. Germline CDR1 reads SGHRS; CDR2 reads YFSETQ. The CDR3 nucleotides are TGCGCCAGCAGCTCCGGGGGGACAGGGGCCTACGAGCAGTACTTC. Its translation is CASSSGGTGAYEQYF. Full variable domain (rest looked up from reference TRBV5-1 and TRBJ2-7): KAGVTQTPRYLIKTRGQQVTLSCSPISGHRSVSWYQQTPGQGLQFLFEYFSETQRNKGNFPGRFSGRQFSNSRSEMNVSTLELGDSALYLCASSSGGTGAYEQYFGPGTRLTVT.

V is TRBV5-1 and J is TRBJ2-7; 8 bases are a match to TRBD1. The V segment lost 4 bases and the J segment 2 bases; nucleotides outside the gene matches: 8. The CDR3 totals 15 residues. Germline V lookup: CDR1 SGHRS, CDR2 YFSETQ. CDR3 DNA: TGCGCCAGCAGCCCCCGGACAGGGCCCACCTACGAGCAGTACTTC. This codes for CASSPRTGPTYEQYF.

CDR3 loop: CASGSGQGAGNTIYF. CDR3 in DNA: TGTGCAAGCGGCTCCGGACAGGGGGCTGGAAACACCATATATTTT. V usage is TRBV7-6 and J usage is TRBJ1-3, with 10 bases that match TRBD1. The CDR3 is 15 amino acids. CDR1 is SGHVS and CDR2 is FNYEAQ in the germline V gene.

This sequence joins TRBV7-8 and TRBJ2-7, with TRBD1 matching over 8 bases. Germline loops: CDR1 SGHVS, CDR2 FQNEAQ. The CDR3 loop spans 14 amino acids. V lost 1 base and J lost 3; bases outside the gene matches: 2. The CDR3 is CASSLGGQGYEQYF. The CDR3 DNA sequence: TGTGCCAGCAGCTTAGGTGGACAGGGCTACGAGCAGTACTTC. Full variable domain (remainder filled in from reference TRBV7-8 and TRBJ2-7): GAGVSQSPRYKVAKRGQDVALRCDPISGHVSLFWYQQALGQGPEFLTYFQNEAQLDKSGLPSDRFFAERPEGSVSTLKIQRTQQEDSAVYLCASSLGGQGYEQYFGPGTRLTVT.

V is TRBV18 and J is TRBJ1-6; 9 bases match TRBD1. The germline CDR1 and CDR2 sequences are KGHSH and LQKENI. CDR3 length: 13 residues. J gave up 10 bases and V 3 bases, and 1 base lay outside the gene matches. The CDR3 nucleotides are TGTGCCAGCTCACCTGACAGGGGGTCACCCCTCCACTTT. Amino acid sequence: CASSPDRGSPLHF.

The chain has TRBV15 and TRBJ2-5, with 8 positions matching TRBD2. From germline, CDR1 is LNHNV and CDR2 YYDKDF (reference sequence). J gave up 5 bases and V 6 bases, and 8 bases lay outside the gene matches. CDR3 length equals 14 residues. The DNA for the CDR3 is TGTGCCACCAGACGGACTAGCTCCGGGGAGACCCAGTACTTC. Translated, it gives CATRRTSSGETQYF.

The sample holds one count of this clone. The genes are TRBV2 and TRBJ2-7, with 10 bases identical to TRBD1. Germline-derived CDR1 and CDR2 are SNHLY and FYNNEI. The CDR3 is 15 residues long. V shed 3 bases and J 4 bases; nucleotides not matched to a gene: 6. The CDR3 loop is CASSEVTGGLYEQYF. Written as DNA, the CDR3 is TGTGCCAGCAGTGAGGTGACAGGGGGCTTATACGAGCAGTACTTC. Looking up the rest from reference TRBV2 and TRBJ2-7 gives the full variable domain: EPEVTQTPSHQVTQMGQEVILRCVPISNHLYFYWYRQILGQKVEFLVSFYNNEISEKSEIFDDQFSVERPDGSNFTLKIRSTKLEDSAMYFCASSEVTGGLYEQYFGPGTRLTVT.

CDR3 sequence reads: CASSVDRNYGYTF. The CDR3 region has the DNA TGCGCCAGCAGTGTCGACAGGAACTATGGCTACACCTTC. The J gene is TRBJ1-2, the V gene TRBV10-1; a possible D gene is TRBD1 (6 bases). Between the trimmed V and J ends, which lost 4 bases and 2 bases, there was a span of 8 bases. Germline loops: CDR1 WNHNN, CDR2 SYGVQD (reference sequence). This CDR3 region has 13 residues.

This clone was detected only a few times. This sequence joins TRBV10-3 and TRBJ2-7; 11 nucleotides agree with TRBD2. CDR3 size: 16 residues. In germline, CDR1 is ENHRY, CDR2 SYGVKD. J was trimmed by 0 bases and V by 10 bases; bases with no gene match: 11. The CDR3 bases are TGTGCCACCACCGGGACTAGCGGACTGAGCTCCTACGAGCAGTACTTC. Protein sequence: CATTGTSGLSSYEQYF.

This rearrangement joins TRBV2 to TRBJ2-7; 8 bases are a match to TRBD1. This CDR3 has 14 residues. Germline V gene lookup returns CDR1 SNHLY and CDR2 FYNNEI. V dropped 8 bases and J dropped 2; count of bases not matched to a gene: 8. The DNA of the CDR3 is TGTGCCAGCCGCGCGGGACAGGCACCCTACGAGCAGTACTTC. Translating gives CASRAGQAPYEQYF.